This TCR beta chain was documented in a study of shared clonotypes between healthy human individuals. TCRdb keeps only in-frame clones here, not all; method: immunoSEQ multiplex PCR. The sample lists around 2.1 million clones, approximately 94% occurring once. The germline gives CDR1 SGHTA, CDR2 FQGNSA. The length of the CDR3 is 14 residues. V was shortened by 3 bases and J by 2 bases, with 9 bases between the two germline ends. In the case of this clone: What it binds is not known.

Overall study findings and caveats: The study found roughly 5.3% of naive CD4 clonotypes shared across four donors.

The sample taken for sequencing was naive CD4+ T cells sorted from blood. Subset given: CD45RA+ positively selected. The sequence was collected from a man between 18 and 29 years old in good health. J is TRBJ2-3 and V is TRBV7-2; D gene uncertain. The CDR3 region has the DNA TGTGCCAGCAGCTTCGGCAGGCTCACAGATACGCAGTATTTT. Translated: CASSFGRLTDTQYF.